This entry is about one TCR beta chain. With the 5' RACE reads reprocessed, TCRdb shows one record per CDR3 protein and no DNA. The sample includes over 200,000 distinct CDR3 sequences. The data stem from a study of T cells expressing NK-cell markers. The CDR3 length is 20 residues. Germline CDR1 DFQATT, CDR2 SNEGSKA (reference sequence). The receptor was isolated from a young man in good health. Sequencing used blood T cells: a sorted CD56 or NKG2C T cell subset, CD4+ or CD8+ T cells, or bulk PBMC T cells (not recorded which). The V and J genes are TRBV20-1 and TRBJ2-3; TCRdb names TRBD1, which stays unverified in the absence of DNA. The chain's CDR3 is CSARDDRAGTPLSSTDTQYF.